Detailed here is one TCR beta chain. Its antigen is not yet known. Qualities for individual bases were not recorded, and no much larger clone is one base off. The cohort comprised 666 healthy bone marrow donors. All cohort members were sampled while nominally healthy, although unrecorded immune exposures were likely present. The donor was CMV seronegative and belonged to the group of around 400 seronegative cohort members. A peripheral blood sample was provided by each donor, and peripheral blood mononuclear cells were used for TCR beta sequencing. Genomic DNA was extracted from the blood cell samples with the Qiagen DNeasy Blood Extraction Kit. The cysteine opens and the phenylalanine closes a CDR3 of 16 amino acids. Only CDR3 DNA is held: 48 bases, read in frame from base 1. For CDR1 and CDR2, the germline V gene lists MNHEY and SVGAGI. A distance of 15 bases separates the germline ends of V and J, which lose 0 bases and 4 bases respectively.

Libraries were made using the immunoSEQ multiplex PCR assay. The multiplex PCR relied on a mix of 60 forward primers for TCR Vbeta segments and 13 reverse primers for TCR Jbeta segments. The CDR3 region of rearranged TCR beta genes was amplified from genomic DNA by a multiplex PCR assay. On the Illumina HiSeq System, the amplified TCR beta libraries were sequenced as 87-base-pair reads. Turning to the authors' computational methods: In a later analysis, tens of millions of unique TCR beta chains were counted across the roughly 610 repertoires, and roughly 11 million of these chains were shared by at least two donors. Raw reads were error-corrected and collapsed into unique sequences by a nearest-neighbor algorithm in which closely related sequences were merged to remove PCR and sequencing errors. Alignment of CDR3 sequences to IMGT reference sequences was used to assign V, D and J gene segments. Each retained sequence needed at least a six-nucleotide match to both a V gene segment and a J gene segment. A rearrangement counted as productive if the CDR3 had no stop codons and remained in frame with V and J, and every other rearrangement counted as non-productive. Following IMGT convention, CDR3 was defined as the stretch from the second conserved V-encoded cysteine to the conserved J-encoded phenylalanine. The earlier analysis of about 570 of the donors excluded any sequence lacking an unambiguous match to a single V gene segment. In an earlier analysis of several hundred of the donors, V segments were called functional above 56.7% productive rearrangements and were called segregating when the between-donor standard deviation exceeded 5%. A statistical classification framework was built to diagnose cytomegalovirus status from the catalog of TCR beta chain sequences. A later analysis assigned V and J genes by comparing TCR nucleotide sequences with IMGT/GENE-DB human TR gene sequences. A later analysis assigned CDR3 sequences and most-parsimonious VDJ recombination scenarios with the TCRdist pipeline. In a later analysis, each TCR beta chain was defined by its CDR3 amino acid sequence together with its V-gene family, and reads without a unique V-gene family were excluded. A later analysis removed several hundred highly shared, low-generation-probability nucleotide sequences to deal with suspected cross-contamination and a sequencing artifact. In a later analysis, a clonal expansion index was calculated for each public chain from normalized within-repertoire ranks of inferred template counts. Generation probabilities in a later analysis came from a VDJ recombination model fitted to out-of-frame rearrangements, and those results were checked against IGoR. Hypergeometric tests were used in a later analysis to score TCR-TCR, TCR-HLA and TCR-CMV co-occurrence, with a repertoire-size bias correction applied to the TCR pairs. False discovery rates were estimated in a later analysis by permuting HLA or CMV assignments 20 times. In a later analysis, co-occurring TCRs were grouped using DBSCAN, with TCRdist sequence similarity added in when clustering inside HLA-allele-positive subsets. Repertoires with fewer than 30,000 or more than 120,000 public chains were left out of co-occurrence clustering, as were a few repertoires with anomalous nucleotide sharing. TCRdb re-hosts the immuneACCESS table, in-frame sequences only. Its copies lack some clones; in the studies checked, an unresolved V gene accounts for under half of them, and the cause for the rest is not known. V and J calls and clone size come straight from that table; D and trimming were deduced from the DNA. The sample data list some 130,000 clones, and 80% of these were observed just once. Jointly, the top ten make up roughly 3% of the sample.

This sample is drawn from a study of cytomegalovirus exposure and HLA in healthy donors (dated 2017 in TCRdb). About the investigation overall: In an earlier analysis of about 560 of the donors, around 300 Gb of sequence data and 95 million to 130 million unique TCR beta sequences from 150 million to 200 million T cells were reported. All discovery cohort repertoires had been generated on a single sequencing platform. Both class I and class II loci were covered by HLA typing, at four-digit resolution. A later genetic analysis took genome-wide SNP genotypes for about 65% of the 666 donors and used that subset as a discovery cohort. Among a few hundred genotyped donors of the cohort, an average of about 240,000 unique TCR beta nucleotide sequences were sequenced per donor, roughly 20% of them non-productive. Donor age, sex, ethnicity and CMV serostatus were compiled alongside the repertoire data. A later analysis re-examined previously published TCR beta repertoires from over 500 donors and added high-resolution HLA genotyping to investigate patterns of TCR occurrence. An earlier analysis of several hundred of the donors used high-throughput TCR beta sequencing to judge whether each TCR beta V gene segment behaved as functional or pseudogenic. In addition to the first cohort of around 670 subjects, a separate validation cohort of 120 different subjects was used. The study aimed to test whether signatures of past pathogen exposure could be identified by cataloging public T cell receptors. Typing coverage varied by locus: roughly 629-640 donors for A, B, C, DRB1 and DQB1; more than 500 for DQA1; some 610 for DPA1; 400 to 480 for DPB1. Because of strong linkage in the cohort, 4 to 6 DR-DQ haplotypes were treated as single units for association and clustering. Rather than drawing on any new phenotypic data, the later analysis identified candidate immune exposures from TCR beta sequences and the way those sequences occurred across donors. About 330 gigabases of sequencing data and approximately 92 million unique TCR sequences made up an early release that covered approximately 700 HLA-typed donors. The study combined high-throughput TCR immunosequencing, statistical association of individual TCRs with disease status, and machine learning to predict cytomegalovirus infection status. Using immunosequencing, the study profiled T cell repertoires from about 610 subjects and related those repertoires to cytomegalovirus serostatus. Among the roughly 430 genotyped donors, about 85% belonged to the genetic ancestry cluster associated with self-reported Caucasian donors.

Overall study results and their limits: A later genetic analysis associated a missense DCLRE1C variant with V-gene and J-gene trimming of TCR beta chains, and an independent cohort replicated the association. In a later genetic analysis, fewer N-insertions in productive TCRs were reported among donors in an Asian-associated ancestry cluster than the roughly 700-donor mean. Because counts were too low, about 18 rarely observed V segments, including chromosome 9 orphons, were excluded from the earlier analysis of a few hundred of the donors. In the study, 150 to 200 TCR beta chains were listed as associated with cytomegalovirus. In a later analysis, around 17,000 TCR beta sequences were associated with specific HLA alleles at a false discovery rate of 0.05. Across donors, most TCR sequences were observed very rarely, whereas some public TCRs were present in many individuals. In a later analysis, HLA-associated TCR beta chains were found to be more clonally expanded and to have lower generation probabilities than equally common non-associated chains. Several of the top co-occurrence clusters appeared to be linked to parvovirus B19, influenza, CMV and Epstein-Barr virus, according to a later analysis. In a later analysis, TCR association rates were found to vary across HLA loci, with the most associated TCRs seen for DRB1 alleles and the fewest for HLA-C alleles. A group of highly shared sequence variants was considered likely to be a technical artifact of the sequencing pipeline. A further reported finding was that TCR beta sequences accurately predicted the HLA-A and HLA-B alleles for most subjects in the first cohort. The classifier was reported to diagnose cytomegalovirus status with high specificity and sensitivity in both the original cohort and the validation cohort. The presence/absence analyses assumed that sequencing depth was roughly uniform across donors, and that assumption may not be true. Immune exposure information for the cohort was limited to CMV serostatus. A later analysis found that most CMV-associated TCR beta chains appeared HLA-restricted, with HLA associations seemingly driven largely by CMV exposure. This cohort had only TCR beta chains sequenced, and the lack of alpha or paired-chain data limited which features could be detected. Correlated functional status among segregating V segments might be attributable to linkage disequilibrium, but an unknown experimental factor could not be ruled out. Broadly in line with IMGT annotations, most TCR beta V segments showed up in productive rearrangements about 90% or about 30% of the time in an earlier analysis of roughly 590 of the donors. It was suggested by the authors that the approach could potentially be generalized to other disease states and immunological phenotypes. Because HLA typing was missing for some donors at each locus, association tests included only the typed subset. In vitro tests confirmed that a few of the cytomegalovirus-associated TCR beta chains recognize cytomegalovirus antigens. Assigning TCR associations to individual alleles was difficult when HLA alleles, especially DR and DQ, strongly co-occurred. The 87-base-pair reads could not distinguish some IMGT-functional V segments, including TRBV6-2 and TRBV6-3, so those segments were excluded.

Specimen: PBMCs. The sequence was obtained from a male donor in good health and CMV-seronegative. Recombination connected TRBV6-5 to TRBJ2-5, with the D gene call left open. The CDR3 region reads CASSYSNGVPGETQYF. The DNA sequence is TGTGCCAGCAGTTACTCGAATGGTGTTCCCGGAGAGACCCAGTACTTC.